This TCR beta chain was profiled in a study of blood T cell repertoires in COVID-19. As for the study in general: Donors in the United States, Italy and Spain gave samples during acute or convalescent COVID-19.

The CDR3 is 14 amino acids. Germline CDR1 is SGHTA and CDR2 is FQGNSA. Deletions cut 6 bases from V and 5 bases from J, with 16 bases between. How the authors handled the data: It was from reference gene primer amplification that nucleated cell counts were estimated. Data came from immunoSEQ multiplex PCR; TCRdb stores just in-frame clones and leaves some out. V and J calls and clone size are as listed in that table; D and trimming were resolved from the DNA. The table lists about 300,000 clones, approximately 88% of them singletons. The chain recombines TRBV7-2 with TRBJ1-1; D remains ambiguous. The sequence was collected from a woman in her 30s who had recovered from COVID-19. The sequencing input was peripheral blood. CDR3 in amino acids: CASSPRPGGTEAFF. The CDR3 nucleotides are TGTGCCAGCAGTCCTAGGCCGGGTGGGACTGAAGCTTTCTTT.